This T cell receptor (beta chain) was identified during a study of T cell responses to AZD1222 COVID-19 vaccine. To note about this clone: What it binds is unknown.

The study, taken as a whole, reports: Clonal diversity was possibly underestimated, and white British individuals and females predominated among donors. Along spike, vaccine-associated CD4 TCRs were found throughout, with dominance at 160-218 and 743-854.

Trimming pared 1 base from V and 7 bases from J, leaving 14 bases between. The CDR3 contains 16 residues. Germline V CDR1 and CDR2: SGHVS, FNYEAQ. TCRdb's copy holds only in-frame clones and misses some; the assay was immunoSEQ multiplex PCR. The sample contains under 200,000 clones, roughly 93% of which appear only once. The sequence was obtained from an adult in good health. This material consisted of peripheral blood, taken on day 0 of AZD1222 vaccination. The V gene is TRBV7-6, the J gene TRBJ1-6, with D possibly TRBD1 on 5 matching bases. The CDR3 DNA reads TGTGCCAGCAGCTTAGGCGGCCAGGGAAAAAATTCACCCCTCCACTTT. Translating gives CASSLGGQGKNSPLHF.